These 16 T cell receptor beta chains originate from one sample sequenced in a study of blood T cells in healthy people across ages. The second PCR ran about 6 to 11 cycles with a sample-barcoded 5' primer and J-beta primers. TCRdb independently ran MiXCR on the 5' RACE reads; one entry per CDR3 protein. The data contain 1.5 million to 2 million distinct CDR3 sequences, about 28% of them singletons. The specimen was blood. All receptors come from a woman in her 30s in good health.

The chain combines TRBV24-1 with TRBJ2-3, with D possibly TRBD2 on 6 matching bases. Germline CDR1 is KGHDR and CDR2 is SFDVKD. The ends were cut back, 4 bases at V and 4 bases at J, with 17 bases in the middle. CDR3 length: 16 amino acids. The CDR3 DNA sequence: TGTGCCACCAGTGAGGACGGAGGGGAGGCGGCAGATACGCAGTATTTT. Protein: CATSEDGGEAADTQYF.

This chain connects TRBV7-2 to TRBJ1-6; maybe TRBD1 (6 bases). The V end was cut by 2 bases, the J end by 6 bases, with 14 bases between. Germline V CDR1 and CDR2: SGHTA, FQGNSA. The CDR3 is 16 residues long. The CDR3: CASSLPGAILNSPLHF. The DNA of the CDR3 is TGTGCCAGCAGCTTACCGGGGGCGATCCTTAATTCACCCCTCCACTTT.

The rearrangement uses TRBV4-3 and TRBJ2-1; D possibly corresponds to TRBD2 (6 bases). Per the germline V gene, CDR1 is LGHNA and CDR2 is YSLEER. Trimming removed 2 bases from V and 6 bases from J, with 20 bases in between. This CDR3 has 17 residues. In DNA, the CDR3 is TGCGCCAGCAGCCAAATCCCGGGACTCTATATACCCAATGAGCAGTTCTTC. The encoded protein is CASSQIPGLYIPNEQFF.

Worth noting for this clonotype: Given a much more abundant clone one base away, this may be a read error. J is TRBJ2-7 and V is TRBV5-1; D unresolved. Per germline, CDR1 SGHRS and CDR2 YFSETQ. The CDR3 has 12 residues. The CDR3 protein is CTSSSVGYEQYF. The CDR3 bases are TGCACCAGCAGCTCCGTGGGATACGAGCAGTACTTC.

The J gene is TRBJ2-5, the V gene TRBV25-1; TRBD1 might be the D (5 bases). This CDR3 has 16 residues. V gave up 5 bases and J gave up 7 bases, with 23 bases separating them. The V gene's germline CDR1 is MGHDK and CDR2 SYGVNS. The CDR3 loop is CASSLQQSGIGVTQYF. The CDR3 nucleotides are TGTGCCAGCAGTCTACAACAGTCAGGGATAGGGGTGACCCAGTACTTC.

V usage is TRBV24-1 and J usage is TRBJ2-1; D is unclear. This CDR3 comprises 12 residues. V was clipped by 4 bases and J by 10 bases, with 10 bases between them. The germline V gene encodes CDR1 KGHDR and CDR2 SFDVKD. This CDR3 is CATSDPFGEQFF. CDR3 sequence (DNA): TGTGCCACCAGTGACCCCTTTGGGGAGCAGTTCTTC.

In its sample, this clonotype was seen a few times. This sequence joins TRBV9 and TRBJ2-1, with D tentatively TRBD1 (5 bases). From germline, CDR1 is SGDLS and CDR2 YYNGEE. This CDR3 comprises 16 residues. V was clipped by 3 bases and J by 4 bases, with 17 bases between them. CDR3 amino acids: CASSEGSGVWYNEQFF. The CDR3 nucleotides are TGTGCCAGCAGCGAGGGGTCTGGAGTTTGGTACAATGAGCAGTTCTTC.

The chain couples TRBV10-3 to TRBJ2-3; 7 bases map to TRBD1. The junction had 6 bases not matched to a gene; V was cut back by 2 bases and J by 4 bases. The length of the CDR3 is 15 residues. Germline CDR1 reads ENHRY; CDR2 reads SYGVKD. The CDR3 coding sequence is TGTGCCATCAGTGAGCTGACAGGGCGCGCAGATACGCAGTATTTT. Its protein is CAISELTGRADTQYF.

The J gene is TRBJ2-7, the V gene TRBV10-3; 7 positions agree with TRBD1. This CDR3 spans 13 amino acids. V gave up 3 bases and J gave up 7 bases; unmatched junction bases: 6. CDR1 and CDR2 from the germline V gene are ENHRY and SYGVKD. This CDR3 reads CAISEKGAGEQYF. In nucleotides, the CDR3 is TGTGCCATCAGTGAAAAGGGGGCAGGGGAGCAGTACTTC.

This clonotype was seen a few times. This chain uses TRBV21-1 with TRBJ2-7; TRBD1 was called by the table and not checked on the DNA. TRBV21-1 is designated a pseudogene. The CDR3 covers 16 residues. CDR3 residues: CASSKGDDRGDDEQYF. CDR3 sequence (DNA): TGTGCCAGCAGCAAAGGGGACGACAGGGGAGACGACGAGCAGTACTTC.

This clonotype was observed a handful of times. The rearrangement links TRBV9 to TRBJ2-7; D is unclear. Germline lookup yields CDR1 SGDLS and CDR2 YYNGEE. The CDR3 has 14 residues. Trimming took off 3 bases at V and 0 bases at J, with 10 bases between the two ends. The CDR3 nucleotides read TGTGCCAGCAGCGCCATCTCCAGCTCCTACGAGCAGTACTTC. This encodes CASSAISSSYEQYF.

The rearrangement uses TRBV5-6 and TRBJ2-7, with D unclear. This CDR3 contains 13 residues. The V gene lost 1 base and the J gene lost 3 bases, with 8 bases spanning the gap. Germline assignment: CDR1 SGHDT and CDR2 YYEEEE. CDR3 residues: CASSLYGIYEQYF. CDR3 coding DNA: TGTGCCAGCAGCTTGTATGGGATCTACGAGCAGTACTTC.

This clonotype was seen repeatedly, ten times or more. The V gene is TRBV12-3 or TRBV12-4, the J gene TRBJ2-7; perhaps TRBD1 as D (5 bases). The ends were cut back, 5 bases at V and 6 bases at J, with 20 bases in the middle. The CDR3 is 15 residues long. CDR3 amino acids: CASSPLYSGLGEQYF. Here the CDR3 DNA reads TGTGCCAGCAGTCCCCTCTACTCAGGGTTAGGCGAGCAGTACTTC.

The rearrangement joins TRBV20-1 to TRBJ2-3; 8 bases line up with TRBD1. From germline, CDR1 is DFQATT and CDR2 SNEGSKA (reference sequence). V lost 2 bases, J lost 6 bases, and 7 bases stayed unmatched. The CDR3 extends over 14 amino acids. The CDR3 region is CSARSGGSFDTQYF. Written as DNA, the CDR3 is TGCAGTGCTAGATCAGGGGGCAGCTTTGATACGCAGTATTTT.

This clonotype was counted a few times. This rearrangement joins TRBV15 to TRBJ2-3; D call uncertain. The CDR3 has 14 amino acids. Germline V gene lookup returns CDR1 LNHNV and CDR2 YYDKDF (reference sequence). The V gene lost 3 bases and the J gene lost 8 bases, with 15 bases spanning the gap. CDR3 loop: CATSSERRDSTQYF. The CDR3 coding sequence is TGTGCCACCAGCAGCGAACGAAGAGATAGTACGCAGTATTTT.

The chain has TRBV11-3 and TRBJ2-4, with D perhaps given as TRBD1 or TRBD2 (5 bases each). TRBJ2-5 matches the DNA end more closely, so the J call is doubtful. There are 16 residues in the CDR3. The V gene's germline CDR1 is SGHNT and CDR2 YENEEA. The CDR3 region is CASSSRGGLETSTQYF. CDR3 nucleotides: TGTGCCAGCAGCAGCCGTGGGGGATTAGAGACGTCGACCCAGTACTTC.